This T cell receptor (beta chain) was obtained from a study of shared clonotypes between healthy human individuals. The study's findings and limits: Relative to memory subsets, naive subsets generally showed larger estimated richness.

The germline CDR1 and CDR2 sequences are MNHNS and SASEGT. The J segment lost 10 bases and the V segment lost 3 bases, leaving 8 bases of the junction unmatched. The CDR3 is made up of 13 amino acids. Note on this clone: Its antigen is undetermined.

Libraries were prepared by immunoSEQ multiplex PCR; TCRdb keeps only in-frame clonotypes and omits some of them. The sample holds fewer than 2.5 million clones, approximately 94% seen once. The source of this sequence is a man younger than 30 in good health. Some clones in this sample may be carry-over from other donors' samples. The chain combines TRBV6-1 with TRBJ2-5; 7 positions agree with TRBD1. The specimen was naive CD4+ T cells from PBMCs. Subset indicated: CD45RA+ positively selected. The CDR3 bases are TGTGCCAGCAGTGATTACAGGGGTTACGACCAGTACTTC. This encodes CASSDYRGYDQYF.